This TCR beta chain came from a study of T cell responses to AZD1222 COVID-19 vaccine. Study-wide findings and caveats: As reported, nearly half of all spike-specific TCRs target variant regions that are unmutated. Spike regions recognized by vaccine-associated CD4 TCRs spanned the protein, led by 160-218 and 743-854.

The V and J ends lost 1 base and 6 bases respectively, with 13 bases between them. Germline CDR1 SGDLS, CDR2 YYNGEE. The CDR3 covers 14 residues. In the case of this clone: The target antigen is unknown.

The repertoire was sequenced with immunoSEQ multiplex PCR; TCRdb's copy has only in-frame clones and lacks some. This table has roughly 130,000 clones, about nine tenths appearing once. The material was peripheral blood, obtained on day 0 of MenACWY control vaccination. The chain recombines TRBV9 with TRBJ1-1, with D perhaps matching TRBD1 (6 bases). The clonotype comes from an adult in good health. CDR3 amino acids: CASSVRPGEPEAFF. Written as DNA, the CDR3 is TGTGCCAGCAGCGTACGGCCAGGGGAACCTGAAGCTTTCTTT.